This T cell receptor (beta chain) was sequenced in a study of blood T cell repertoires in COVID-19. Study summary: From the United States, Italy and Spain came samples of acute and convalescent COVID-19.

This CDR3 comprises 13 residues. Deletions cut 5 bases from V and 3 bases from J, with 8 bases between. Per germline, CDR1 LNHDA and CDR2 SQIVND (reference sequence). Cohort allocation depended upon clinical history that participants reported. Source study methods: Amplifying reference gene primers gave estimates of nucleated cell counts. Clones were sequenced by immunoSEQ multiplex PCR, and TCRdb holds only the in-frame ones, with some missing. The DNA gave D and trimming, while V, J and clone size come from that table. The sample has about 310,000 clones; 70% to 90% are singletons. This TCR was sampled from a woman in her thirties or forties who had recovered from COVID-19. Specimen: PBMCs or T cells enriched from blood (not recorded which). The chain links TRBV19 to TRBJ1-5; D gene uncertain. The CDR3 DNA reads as TGTGCCAGTAGTCCGTCCGTCAATCAGCCCCAGCATTTT. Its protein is CASSPSVNQPQHF.